This TCR beta chain was identified in a study of blood T cell repertoires in COVID-19. The table came from immunoSEQ multiplex PCR; TCRdb's copy has only in-frame clones and leaves some out. In the table there are around 290,000 clones, around 87% of which are singletons. CDR3 length equals 13 residues. From germline, CDR1 is MNHEY and CDR2 SMNVEV (reference sequence). Trimming removed 6 bases from V and 9 bases from J, with 17 bases in between. This clonotype was obtained from a woman in her fifties or sixties who had recovered from COVID-19. Sequenced input: peripheral blood. The chain joins TRBV27 to TRBJ1-1; weak D call: TRBD1 (6 bases). The CDR3 DNA follows: TGTGCCAGCAGAAAATCGGGACAACCAAAAGCTTTCTTT. Amino acids: CASRKSGQPKAFF.